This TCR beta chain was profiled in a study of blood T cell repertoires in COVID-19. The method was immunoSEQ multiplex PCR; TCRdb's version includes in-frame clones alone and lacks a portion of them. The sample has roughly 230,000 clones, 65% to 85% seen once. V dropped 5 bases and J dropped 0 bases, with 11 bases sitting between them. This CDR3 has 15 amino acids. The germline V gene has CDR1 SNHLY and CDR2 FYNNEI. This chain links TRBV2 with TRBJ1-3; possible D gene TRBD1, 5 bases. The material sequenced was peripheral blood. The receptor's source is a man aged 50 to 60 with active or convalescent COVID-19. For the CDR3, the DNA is TGTGCCAGCAGTCGGGGACTAAGCTCTGGAAACACCATATATTTT. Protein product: CASSRGLSSGNTIYF.